The TCR beta chain under discussion was sequenced for a study of shared clonotypes between healthy human individuals. Adult donors, all healthy and HIV-negative, had no recent acute infections or vaccinations. TCRdb's table, derived via immunoSEQ multiplex PCR, lists solely in-frame clones and lacks some. The data show some 1 million clones, about 75% seen once. V lost 3 bases to trimming and J lost 3 bases, with 9 bases between them. This CDR3 is 14 amino acids long. CDR1 is KGHSH, CDR2 LQKENI, per germline. This receptor was obtained from a man aged 18 to 35 in good health. The chain has TRBV18 and TRBJ1-3; tentative D call: TRBD1 (5 bases). Sequences were obtained from memory CD4+ T cells sorted from blood. Specified subset: CD45RA-negative fraction. CDR3 amino acids: CASSPDRDGNTIYF. In nucleotides, the CDR3 is TGTGCCAGCTCACCTGACAGAGATGGAAACACCATATATTTT. The variable domain in full, completed from reference TRBV18 and TRBJ1-3, reads NAGVMQNPRHLVRRRGQEARLRCSPMKGHSHVYWYRQLPEEGLKFMVYLQKENIIDESGMPKERFSAEFPKEGPSILRIQQVVRGDSAAYFCASSPDRDGNTIYFGEGSWLTVV.